Shown below are 26 T cell receptor beta chains from a single sample sequenced in a study of blood T cells in healthy people across ages. A J-beta primer mix and a sample-barcoded 5' primer were used in a second PCR of about 7 to 12 cycles. TCRdb re-called the 5' RACE reads with MiXCR, one entry per CDR3 protein. The data hold approximately 1,700,000 distinct CDR3 sequences, with 39% observed a single time. The specimen was blood. The source of these receptors is a human donor in good health.

This chain links TRBV12-3 or TRBV12-4 with TRBJ1-5; D gene unclear. The CDR3 extends over 16 amino acids. V gave up 6 bases and J gave up 0 bases, with 15 bases separating them. This CDR3 reads CASSRTVPSSNQPQHF. For the CDR3, the DNA is TGTGCCAGCAGCCGAACAGTCCCCTCTAGCAATCAGCCCCAGCATTTT.

The chain combines TRBV4-3 with TRBJ1-4; tentative D call: TRBD1 (6 bases). The germline V gene has CDR1 LGHNA and CDR2 YSLEER. The CDR3 is 15 residues long. The V end was cut by 4 bases, the J end by 7 bases, with 16 bases between. Here the CDR3 reads CASSRLQGYIEKLFF. CDR3 DNA sequence: TGCGCCAGCAGCCGATTACAGGGTTACATTGAAAAACTGTTTTTT.

V gene TRBV3-1 combines with J gene TRBJ2-7, with 10 positions matching TRBD2. CDR3 length equals 18 residues. V shed 5 bases, J shed 2 bases, and the junction held 15 bases outside the gene matches. Germline-derived CDR1 and CDR2 are LGHDT and YNNKEL (reference sequence). The CDR3 loop reads CASSVAPFPSGGTYEQYF. DNA for the CDR3: TGTGCCAGCAGCGTAGCTCCGTTTCCTAGCGGGGGAACCTACGAGCAGTACTTC.

This clonotype was detected ten times or more. The J gene is TRBJ1-2, the V gene TRBV28; 11 bases agree with TRBD1. After removal of 5 bases from V and 6 bases from J, the junction contained 5 bases not matched to a gene. Germline V CDR1 and CDR2: MDHEN, SYDVKM. The CDR3 totals 14 residues. The CDR3 spells CASSTGQGADGYTF. CDR3 DNA: TGTGCCAGCAGTACTGGACAGGGGGCGGATGGCTACACCTTC.

The table lists this clonotype with a few counts. This chain connects TRBV6-2 or TRBV6-3 to TRBJ2-1, with D perhaps TRBD2 (5 bases). In germline, CDR1 is MNHEY, CDR2 SVGEGT. CDR3 length: 13 residues. V was pared by 8 bases and J by 0 bases, with 8 bases between. CDR3 residues: CASYGLSYNEQFF. CDR3 in DNA: TGTGCCAGCTACGGACTCTCCTACAATGAGCAGTTCTTC.

In its sample, this clonotype was seen a few times. The chain uses TRBV5-1 and TRBJ2-3; D ambiguous. V gave up 5 bases and J gave up 6 bases, with 22 bases separating them. CDR3 length: 16 amino acids. The germline CDR1 and CDR2 sequences are SGHRS and YFSETQ. The CDR3 is CASSLGYLRTSDTQYF. For the CDR3, the DNA is TGCGCCAGCAGTCTGGGGTACCTCCGCACCTCGGATACGCAGTATTTT.

At least ten counts were recorded for this clonotype. This chain's CDR3 is CASSLDRDHEQFF. The DNA for the CDR3 is TGTGCCAGCAGCCTTGACAGGGACCATGAGCAGTTCTTC. The chain uses TRBV7-3 and TRBJ2-1; 7 bases match TRBD1. The CDR3 runs to 13 residues. The junction had 6 bases not matched to a gene; V was cut back by 5 bases and J by 8 bases. Germline V gene data show CDR1 as SGHTA and CDR2 as FQGTGA.

The rearrangement joins TRBV28 to TRBJ1-2; 9 bases agree with TRBD1. This CDR3 has 17 residues. V gave up 6 bases and J gave up 8 bases; unmatched junction bases: 19. Germline V gene sequence: CDR1 MDHEN, CDR2 SYDVKM. In DNA, the CDR3 is TGTGCCAGCAGGCCACGGGACAGGGATCATCAAATCTACGGCTACACCTTC. Translation: CASRPRDRDHQIYGYTF.

This clonotype has only a few counts. V gene TRBV7-2 combines with J gene TRBJ2-3, with D perhaps being TRBD1 or TRBD2 (5 bases each). The CDR3 is made up of 14 amino acids. V was pared by 7 bases and J by 5 bases, with 16 bases between. CDR1 is SGHTA, CDR2 FQGNSA, per germline. Written as DNA, the CDR3 is TGTGCCAGCACCCTGGGACGGCCGGGAGATACGCAGTATTTT. It is translated as CASTLGRPGDTQYF.

The chain is built from TRBV10-3 and TRBJ2-3; 8 positions agree with TRBD2. Germline CDR1 and CDR2: ENHRY and SYGVKD. The CDR3 sequence is 15 residues long. V was clipped by 0 bases and J by 8 bases; unmatched bases: 7. In DNA form, the CDR3 reads TGTGCCATCAGTGAGTCCGGGACTAGGTTAGGTACGCAGTATTTT. Translation: CAISESGTRLGTQYF.

This clonotype appeared a few times. V gene TRBV4-1 combines with J gene TRBJ1-2; no definite D call. The CDR3 runs to 14 residues. Between the trimmed V and J ends, which lost 6 bases and 0 bases, there was a span of 11 bases. The germline V gene encodes CDR1 MGHRA and CDR2 YSYEKL. The CDR3 protein is CASSLQRANYGYTF. The CDR3 DNA reads as TGCGCCAGCAGTCTACAGAGAGCTAACTATGGCTACACCTTC.

This clonotype was observed a handful of times. The chain couples TRBV6-5 to TRBJ2-1; 7 nucleotides line up with TRBD1. J gave up 2 bases and V 2 bases, and 3 bases lay outside the gene matches. In germline, CDR1 is MNHEY, CDR2 SVGAGI. This CDR3 region has 15 residues. The CDR3 sequence is CASSYDRVPYNEQFF. The CDR3 DNA reads as TGTGCCAGCAGTTACGACAGGGTACCCTACAATGAGCAGTTCTTC.

This clonotype was seen a handful of times. This chain joins TRBV18 and TRBJ1-2; D is uncertain. Germline CDR1 and CDR2: KGHSH and LQKENI. The CDR3 runs to 13 residues. Trimming took 2 bases from V and 1 from J, leaving 5 bases between them. CDR3: CASSPDYNYGYTF. The DNA of the CDR3 is TGTGCCAGCTCACCAGACTATAACTATGGCTACACCTTC.

This clonotype was seen once. This chain links TRBV4-1 with TRBJ2-1, with D possibly being TRBD2 (6 bases). Trimming stripped 10 bases from V and 5 bases from J, with 27 bases between. The CDR3 loop spans 17 amino acids. Germline CDR1 reads MGHRA; CDR2 reads YSYEKL. The CDR3 coding sequence is TGCGCCAACGGCCAAGAAAAGCGACTAGTAGGGAACAATGAGCAGTTCTTC. Its translation is CANGQEKRLVGNNEQFF.

This clonotype was counted only a few times. The chain recombines TRBV3-1 with TRBJ2-3, with D maybe TRBD1 (6 bases). There are 14 residues in the CDR3. V gave up 4 bases and J gave up 4 bases, with 12 bases separating them. The germline gives CDR1 LGHDT, CDR2 YNNKEL (reference sequence). CDR3 protein: CASSPRGGPDTQYF. The DNA for the CDR3 is TGTGCCAGCAGCCCACGTGGGGGCCCAGATACGCAGTATTTT.

The chain is built from TRBV7-3 and TRBJ2-5, with 10 nucleotides matching TRBD2. The CDR3 runs to 15 residues. Germline CDR1 and CDR2: SGHTA and FQGTGA. With V trimmed by 5 bases and J by 0 bases, 3 bases remained unmatched. In DNA form, the CDR3 reads TGTGCCAGCAGCATTAGCGGGGGGTACCAAGAGACCCAGTACTTC. This translates into CASSISGGYQETQYF.

The chain is built from TRBV20-1 and TRBJ1-1, with D unresolved. The CDR3 is made up of 11 amino acids. Germline V gene lookup returns CDR1 DFQATT and CDR2 SNEGSKA (reference sequence). V was clipped by 0 bases and J by 8 bases, with 7 bases between them. This CDR3 reads CSAREAEEAFF. The CDR3 DNA sequence: TGCAGTGCTAGAGAAGCGGAGGAAGCTTTCTTT.

There are many counts of this clonotype. V gene TRBV4-2 combines with J gene TRBJ2-5; unclear D gene. Per the germline V gene, CDR1 is LGHNA and CDR2 is YNFKEQ. The CDR3 spans 14 residues. Trimming took 0 bases from V and 2 from J, leaving 7 bases between them. DNA for the CDR3: TGTGCCAGCAGCCAAGATCGGCTTCAAGAGACCCAGTACTTC. Translating it yields CASSQDRLQETQYF.

J is TRBJ1-1 and V is TRBV9; D call uncertain. Germline V gene data show CDR1 as SGDLS and CDR2 as YYNGEE. V gave up 0 bases and J gave up 5 bases, with 14 bases separating them. This CDR3 is built from 15 residues. CDR3 residues: CASSVGREQPTEAFF. The CDR3 DNA is TGTGCCAGCAGCGTAGGTCGAGAACAGCCAACTGAAGCTTTCTTT.

This clonotype was picked up a small number of times. The chain links TRBV4-3 to TRBJ1-4; a possible D gene is TRBD1 (5 bases). Germline V CDR1 and CDR2: LGHNA, YSLEER. V shed 3 bases and J shed 8 bases, with 16 bases lying between them. The CDR3 loop spans 15 amino acids. The CDR3 DNA sequence: TGCGCCAGCAGCCAGGTGGCGGGACCAAGGGAAAAACTGTTTTTT. Its protein product is CASSQVAGPREKLFF.

The rearrangement joins TRBV7-2 to TRBJ2-6; maybe TRBD1 (6 bases). CDR3 length: 16 amino acids. The germline V and J ends were trimmed by 5 bases and 4 bases, with 15 bases remaining between them. Looked up from germline, CDR1 is SGHTA and CDR2 is FQGNSA. CDR3 nucleotides: TGTGCCAGCAGCCTAACTACAGGGTACGGGGCCAACGTCCTGACTTTC. This gives the protein CASSLTTGYGANVLTF.

DNA for the CDR3: TGTGCCAGCAGCTTACTGGGACAGGGGGAGATCCAAGAGACCCAGTACTTC. Amino acid sequence: CASSLLGQGEIQETQYF. The J gene is TRBJ2-5, the V gene TRBV7-8; TRBD1 agrees at 11 bases. V lost 2 bases to trimming and J lost 1 base; unmatched junction nucleotides: 6. The germline V gene has CDR1 SGHVS and CDR2 FQNEAQ. The CDR3 has 17 residues. Full variable domain (missing parts from reference TRBV7-8 and TRBJ2-5): GAGVSQSPRYKVAKRGQDVALRCDPISGHVSLFWYQQALGQGPEFLTYFQNEAQLDKSGLPSDRFFAERPEGSVSTLKIQRTQQEDSAVYLCASSLLGQGEIQETQYFGPGTRLLVL.

Here the CDR3 reads CASRKQWGGTGELFF. CDR3 bases: TGTGCCAGCAGAAAGCAATGGGGGGGCACCGGGGAGCTGTTTTTT. This chain joins TRBV28 and TRBJ2-2; 7 positions match TRBD2. CDR1 is MDHEN and CDR2 is SYDVKM in the germline V gene. CDR3 length: 15 residues. With 6 bases clipped from V and 4 bases from J, the junction kept 8 bases outside the gene matches. The full variable domain, completed using reference TRBV28 and TRBJ2-2, is DVKVTQSSRYLVKRTGEKVFLECVQDMDHENMFWYRQDPGLGLRLIYFSYDVKMKEKGDIPEGYSVSREKKERFSLILESASTNQTSMYLCASRKQWGGTGELFFGEGSRLTVL.

This clonotype has more than one count but fewer than ten. The chain recombines TRBV7-2 with TRBJ1-6; 8 bases agree with TRBD1. The junction had 6 bases not matched to a gene; V was cut back by 6 bases and J by 5 bases. Germline values: CDR1 SGHTA, CDR2 FQGNSA. This CDR3 comprises 15 residues. The CDR3: CASRRQGSNNSPLHF. CDR3 DNA: TGTGCCAGCAGAAGACAGGGGAGTAATAATTCACCCCTCCACTTT.

CDR3 nucleotides: TGTGCCATCAGTGTCCCGGGAACCCAAGAGACCCAGTACTTC. Residues: CAISVPGTQETQYF. V gene TRBV10-3 combines with J gene TRBJ2-5; possibly TRBD2 for D (5 bases). Trimming shortened V by 4 bases and J by 1 base, and 10 bases separated the two germline ends. The length of the CDR3 is 14 residues. The germline V gene encodes CDR1 ENHRY and CDR2 SYGVKD.

This clonotype occurred a few times. This chain uses TRBV28 with TRBJ2-3; no reliable D call. V was clipped by 4 bases and J by 5 bases, with 10 bases between them. Looked up from germline, CDR1 is MDHEN and CDR2 is SYDVKM. This CDR3 comprises 13 residues. CDR3: CASSSISLDTQYF. DNA for the CDR3: TGTGCCAGCAGTTCCATCTCCTTAGATACGCAGTATTTT.